These T cell receptor beta chains were read from a single sample in a study of neurological immune-mediated disorders. TCRdb re-called the 5' RACE reads through MiXCR, storing one row per CDR3 protein. The profile shows some 37,000 distinct CDR3 sequences, about 4.8% of them singletons. The sample taken for sequencing was CD4+ T cells from blood. The receptor source for this set is a man between 18 and 35 years old in good health. Each CDR3 is given without its conserved first and last residue.

j_call	v_call	cdr3_aa
TRBJ1-6	TRBV25-1	ASSERRGGSPLH
TRBJ1-2	TRBV7-2	ASSQTGGYGYT
TRBJ2-6	TRBV7-9	ASSRDGQSSGANVLT
TRBJ1-5	TRBV5-1	ASSLEGPLSSQPQH
TRBJ2-7	TRBV5-1	ASSLGTGGTSYEQY
TRBJ1-3	TRBV6-5	ASRNLGTGNTIY
TRBJ1-1	TRBV20-1	SGWAGQGNTEAF
TRBJ1-5	TRBV6-1	ASRATGSNQPQH
TRBJ2-2	TRBV5-1	ASSLPPVGELF
TRBJ1-6	TRBV21-1	ASSKGGTGEVQSYNSPLH
TRBJ1-1	TRBV5-1	ASSSGLTNTEAF
TRBJ1-4	TRBV5-1	ASSLLPAGGNEKLF
TRBJ1-4	TRBV5-1	ASSSRTANEKLF
TRBJ1-5	TRBV27	ASSEGLQQPQH
TRBJ2-5	TRBV5-1	ASSRGQGRGETQY